Listed below are T cell receptor beta chains from one sample, sequenced in a study of blood T cell repertoires in COVID-19. Only in-frame clones appear in the TCRdb table, and some are missing; sequencing was by immunoSEQ multiplex PCR. The table lists approximately 310,000 clones, around 86% of them singletons. Sequenced material: PBMCs or T cells enriched from blood (not recorded which). These receptors were collected from a man in his 60s who had recovered from COVID-19. Both conserved end residues are part of each CDR3. A D gene is named only where the DNA matches it firmly. Some rows have no size entry. The others give once, few or many, or a class for an expanded clone.

j_call | clone_size | d_call | v_call | cdr3_nt | cdr3_aa
TRBJ1-2 | NA | TRBD1 | TRBV6-5 | TGTGCCAGCAGGGTGGACAGGAGTTCGTATGGCTACACCTTC | CASRVDRSSYGYTF
TRBJ2-2 | NA | NA | TRBV23-1 | TGCGCCAGCAGTCATAGGGCGGATCGGGAGAACACCGGGGAGCTGTTTTTT | CASSHRADRENTGELFF
TRBJ2-5 | NA | TRBD1 | TRBV7-2 | TGTGCCAGCAGCTCGCTTCCGAGGGGGCGCGGGGAGACCCAGTACTTC | CASSSLPRGRGETQYF
TRBJ1-1 | NA | NA | TRBV29-1 | TGCAGCGTTGCCATAGGGGTCCGCGACACTGAAGCTTTCTTT | CSVAIGVRDTEAFF
TRBJ1-1 | NA | TRBD1 | TRBV28 | TGTGCCAGCAGTGGGACAGGGGGACTGTTTCGATTAGACACTGAAGCTTTCTTT | CASSGTGGLFRLDTEAFF
TRBJ2-2 | NA | TRBD2 | TRBV7-3 | TGTGCCAGCAGCTTTTCGCGACTAGCGGGAGCCTCGAACACCGGGGAGCTGTTTTTT | CASSFSRLAGASNTGELFF
TRBJ1-1 | once | NA | TRBV6-5 | TGTGCCAGCGAGTTTGGTATCGGTTTGAACACTGAAGCTTTCTTT | CASEFGIGLNTEAFF
TRBJ1-2 | NA | TRBD1 | TRBV20-1 | TGCAGTGCTAGTAGACAGGGCGAGTATGGCTACACCTTC | CSASRQGEYGYTF
TRBJ2-5 | NA | NA | TRBV19 | TGTGCCAGTAGCCGAATAGCTCTCCAAGAGACCCAGTACTTC | CASSRIALQETQYF
TRBJ2-7 | NA | TRBD1 | TRBV29-1 | TGCAGCGTGGACAGGGGTATCGACGAGCAGTACTTC | CSVDRGIDEQYF
TRBJ2-3 | NA | NA | TRBV28 | TGTGCCAGCAGGAAGGGACCGAACTTTAGCGGATACACAGATACGCAGTATTTT | CASRKGPNFSGYTDTQYF
TRBJ2-7 | NA | TRBD2 | TRBV19 | TGTGCCAGTAGTCGGACTAGCGGGAGGTCCACCTACGAGCAGTACTTC | CASSRTSGRSTYEQYF
TRBJ1-1 | NA | TRBD1 | TRBV5-1 | TGCGCCAGCAGCCAGGACAGGGGCGGCGGCACTGAAGCTTTCTTT | CASSQDRGGGTEAFF
TRBJ2-1 | NA | NA | TRBV25-1 | TGTGCCAGCAGTTCAAAGTGGGGTCAGGGGGGTTACAATGAGCAGTTCTTC | CASSSKWGQGGYNEQFF
TRBJ2-7 | NA | TRBD2 | TRBV7-9 | TGTGCCAGCAGCTCGGGACTAGCGGGAGTCAACGAGCAGTACTTC | CASSSGLAGVNEQYF
TRBJ2-3 | NA | NA | TRBV19 | TGTGCCAGTAGTATGTCCCCGCGCCAGGGCGAAGATACGCAGTATTTT | CASSMSPRQGEDTQYF
TRBJ2-3 | NA | TRBD2 | TRBV7-3 | TGTGCCAGCACCAAAGCGGGGTCTCCCCGAACAGATACGCAGTATTTT | CASTKAGSPRTDTQYF
TRBJ2-4 | NA | TRBD2 | TRBV6-2/TRBV6-3 | TGTGCCAGCAGTTACTGGGGGACTAGCGGAGCCAAAAACATTCAGTACTTC | CASSYWGTSGAKNIQYF
TRBJ2-3 | NA | TRBD2 | TRBV19 | TGTGCCAGTACCATAACGGCGGGGGGTACGCAGTATTTT | CASTITAGGTQYF
TRBJ1-4 | NA | NA | TRBV5-6 | TGTGCCAGCAGCTTGGTAACAGGGCTCCCCGCAACTAATGAAAAACTGTTTTTT | CASSLVTGLPATNEKLFF
TRBJ2-6 | NA | TRBD1 | TRBV5-6 | TGTGCCAGCAGCTGGACAGGGGCTGGGGCCAACGTCCTGACTTTC | CASSWTGAGANVLTF
TRBJ1-1 | NA | TRBD1 | TRBV5-4 | TGTGCCAGCAGCTTCCAGGACAGGCTAATGAACACTGAAGCTTTCTTT | CASSFQDRLMNTEAFF
TRBJ2-3 | few | TRBD2 | TRBV28 | TGTGCCAGCAGTTTACCGAGGACTAGCGGGAGGAGGGATACGCAGTATTTT | CASSLPRTSGRRDTQYF
TRBJ2-5 | NA | TRBD1 | TRBV5-1 | TGCGCCAGCAGTAGCCGACAGGGTTACCAAGAGACCCAGTACTTC | CASSSRQGYQETQYF